One sample yielded the 31 T cell receptor beta chains listed below, sequenced in a study of tumor-infiltrating lymphocytes in primary liver carcinoma. Extraction of RNA together with DNA used 20-30 mg of unsorted bulk tissue. With a constant-region primer, TCR beta cDNA was made from 400 to 550 ng of total RNA. Slightly modified ARM-PCR, run as three nested multiplex PCR rounds, produced the TCR beta libraries. The first two PCR rounds, nine to ten cycles each, used TRBV1-TRBV30 forward primers and a C-beta reverse primer. TCRdb recomputed calls from the multiplex PCR reads with MiXCR, one row per CDR3 protein. The sample records about 99,000 distinct CDR3 sequences, more than 65% being singletons. The sample was liver tumor tissue from sampling region 5. The subset denotes: tumor region T5, tumor centre. Source of these receptors: a woman aged 55-75 years with primary liver carcinoma and hepatitis B virus infection.

The chain carries TRBV11-2 and TRBJ2-5; D might be TRBD2 (7 bases). Trimming took 11 bases from V and 5 from J, leaving 24 bases between them. The CDR3 loop spans 15 amino acids. Germline values: CDR1 SGHAT, CDR2 FQNNGV. In DNA form, the CDR3 reads TGTGCCCACAGCTGGACAGAAGGGGGGGGGGAGACCCAGTACTTC. Its protein product is CAHSWTEGGGETQYF. The full variable domain, completed using reference TRBV11-2 and TRBJ2-5, is EAGVAQSPRYKIIEKRQSVAFWCNPISGHATLYWYQQILGQGPKLLIQFQNNGVVDDSQLPKDRFSAERLKGVDSTLKIQPAKLEDSAVYLCAHSWTEGGGETQYFGPGTRLLVL.

The table lists this clonotype with a few counts. One end of the junction fails to match germline, which may point to a read error. This chain uses TRBV7-9 with TRBJ2-4; 8 nucleotides line up with TRBD2. Germline V CDR1 and CDR2: SEHNR, FQNEAQ (reference sequence). CDR3 length equals 14 residues. The CDR3 DNA reads TGTGTCAGCAGCCCGGGAGGGGCCAAAAACATTCAGTACTTC. Protein product: CVSSPGGAKNIQYF.

Of note for this clonotype: This may arise from a read error, as a much more abundant clone is one base away. The chain employs TRBV28 and TRBJ2-7; TRBD2 is a possible D gene (5 bases). The CDR3 contains 14 residues. Germline V lookup: CDR1 MDHEN, CDR2 SYDVKM. CDR3 amino acids: CASKSFGSSYKQYF. CDR3 DNA: TGTGCCAGCAAAAGCTTTGGGAGCTCCTACAAGCAGTACTTC.

To note about this clonotype: This could be a read error, since a much larger clone is one nucleotide away. The J gene is TRBJ2-1, the V gene TRBV7-9, with 7 bases aligning to TRBD1. With 3 bases clipped from V and 5 bases from J, the junction kept 4 bases outside the gene matches. CDR3 length: 14 amino acids. From germline, CDR1 is SEHNR and CDR2 FQNEAQ (reference sequence). CDR3: CASSFGTVDNEQFF. The CDR3 nucleotides are TGTGCCAGCAGCTTTGGGACAGTAGACAATGAGCAGTTCTTC.

There are many counts of this clonotype. The V call is TRBV29-1, the J call TRBJ2-3; D is ambiguous. The CDR3 is 11 amino acids. CDR1 is SQVTM and CDR2 is ANQGSEA in the germline V gene. V dropped 5 bases and J dropped 6 bases, with 9 bases sitting between them. The CDR3 protein is CSVSLPDTQYF. The CDR3 DNA reads as TGCAGCGTTTCCCTCCCGGATACGCAGTATTTT.

This clonotype was recorded at least ten times. The chain uses TRBV29-1 and TRBJ2-1; maybe TRBD1 (6 bases). Germline CDR1 and CDR2: SQVTM and ANQGSEA. The CDR3 loop spans 12 amino acids. The ends were cut back, 2 bases at V and 8 bases at J, with 10 bases in the middle. CDR3 coding DNA: TGCAGCGTTGAAAGGGGGTTCGATGAGCAGTTCTTC. It codes for CSVERGFDEQFF.

The count of this clonotype is one. The junction differs from germline at one of its ends, possibly a read error. The V gene is TRBV29-1, the J gene TRBJ1-6; 7 positions agree with TRBD1. Per the germline V gene, CDR1 is SQVTM and CDR2 is ANQGSEA. The CDR3 is 13 residues long. The CDR3 bases are TGCAGCGTTGGTGACAGGGCAAATTCACACCTCCACTTT. It encodes CSVGDRANSHLHF.

This chain connects TRBV5-5 to TRBJ2-3, with D unclear. This CDR3 is 16 amino acids long. V lost 0 bases to trimming and J lost 6 bases, with 17 bases between them. Germline CDR1 reads SGHKS; CDR2 reads YYEKEE (reference sequence). The CDR3 reads CASSLGVARVTDTQYF. CDR3 sequence (DNA): TGTGCCAGCAGCTTGGGCGTTGCGAGAGTGACCGATACGCAGTATTTT.

This clonotype was seen ten or more times. The CDR3 DNA is TGTGCCAGCAGTTCACCCGGGACTAGCGACAATGAGCAGTTCTTC. Amino acids: CASSSPGTSDNEQFF. The chain employs TRBV6-6 and TRBJ2-1, with 10 bases identical to TRBD2. The CDR3 is 15 amino acids. V lost 4 bases and J lost 5; bases outside the gene matches: 5. Germline values: CDR1 MNHNY, CDR2 SVGAGI (reference sequence).

As concerns this clonotype: This may be a read error: a much more frequent sequence differs by one nucleotide. This chain links TRBV28 with TRBJ1-6; the D is unclear. Germline CDR1 reads MDHEN; CDR2 reads SYDVKM. This CDR3 has 11 residues. V was pared by 5 bases and J by 8 bases, with 4 bases between. CDR3 sequence reads: CASSVYSPLHF. The CDR3 coding sequence is TGTGCCAGCAGTGTCTATTCACCCCTCCACTTT.

This clonotype was recorded only once. One junction end does not reproduce the germline sequence, and a read error may be involved. This chain uses TRBV4-1 with TRBJ2-2, with D possibly TRBD2 on 5 matching bases. The CDR3 is 17 residues long. In germline, CDR1 is MGHRA, CDR2 YSYEKL. CDR3 region: CASSQLDMGFPTGELFF. CDR3 nucleotides: TGTGCCAGCAGCCAACTAGACATGGGATTTCCGACCGGGGAGCTATTTTTT.

Concerning this clonotype: Likely a read error: the CDR3 ends without its conserved phenylalanine or tryptophan. The chain uses TRBV6-2 or TRBV6-3 and TRBJ2-3; D unresolved. There are 12 residues in the CDR3. Germline assignment: CDR1 MNHEY and CDR2 SVGEGT. This CDR3 reads CAGSLSIYTQYL. In DNA, the CDR3 is TGTGCCGGCAGTTTATCAATATATACGCAGTATTTA.

For this clonotype: Since no conserved phenylalanine or tryptophan closes the CDR3, a read error is the likely cause. It is unclear where the CDR3 begins or ends on the DNA, so no DNA is shown, and the CDR3 is as TCRdb lists it. The chain couples TRBV12-3 or TRBV12-4 to TRBJ1-1; whether TRBD1, the table's D call, matches the DNA was not checked. The CDR3 length equals 14 residues, ends included. The CDR3 protein is CASRVRGANTEASV.

The chain joins TRBV6-6 to TRBJ1-2, with D possibly matching TRBD1 (6 bases). The V end lost 8 bases, the J end lost 2 bases, and 15 bases lay between the germline ends. Germline V gene data show CDR1 as MNHNY and CDR2 as SVGAGI (reference sequence). This CDR3 has 14 amino acids. CDR3 nucleotide sequence: TGTGCCAGCGGCTTGGGACACGAAAACTATGGCTACACCTTC. Translating gives CASGLGHENYGYTF.

Of note for this clonotype: Germline and junction disagree at one end, which may indicate a read error. V is TRBV6-1 and J is TRBJ1-6; D unclear. Germline values: CDR1 MNHNS, CDR2 SASEGT. This CDR3 spans 12 amino acids. CDR3 coding DNA: TGTGCCAGCAGTGCGGGAAATTCGCCCCTCCACTTT. This gives the protein CASSAGNSPLHF.

V and J are TRBV6-5 and TRBJ2-1, with 7 bases aligning to TRBD2. The CDR3 sequence is 13 residues long. Germline CDR1 reads MNHEY; CDR2 reads SVGAGI. CDR3 in DNA: TGTGTCAACAGCCACGGACTAGACGGTGAGCAGTTCTTC. Protein sequence: CVNSHGLDGEQFF.

The rearrangement links TRBV12-3 or TRBV12-4 to TRBJ1-6; TRBD1 agrees at 10 bases. The CDR3 length is 15 residues. CDR3 DNA sequence: TGTACCATCAGCGAGGGACAGGGGCTTCATTCACCCCTCCACTTT. Amino acid sequence: CTISEGQGLHSPLHF.

The chain joins TRBV29-1 to TRBJ2-7, with TRBD2 matching 11 bases. This CDR3 region has 14 residues. The V segment lost 4 bases and the J segment 4 bases; nucleotides outside the gene matches: 6. Looked up from germline, CDR1 is SQVTM and CDR2 is ANQGSEA. CDR3 amino acids: CSVAIGTSGYEQYF. The CDR3 DNA reads TGCAGCGTTGCCATAGGGACTAGCGGATACGAGCAGTACTTC.

In regard to this clonotype: The final CDR3 position lacks the conserved phenylalanine or tryptophan, pointing to a likely read error. The DNA of the CDR3 is TGTGCCTCCAGGGGTCGGGACAGGGGCCCAGATACGCAGTATCTT. This sequence encodes CASRGRDRGPDTQYL. The chain combines TRBV30 with TRBJ2-3; 10 bases map to TRBD1. Germline V CDR1 and CDR2: GTSNPN, SVGIG (reference sequence). The CDR3 extends over 15 amino acids. With V trimmed by 7 bases and J by 4 bases, 11 bases remained unmatched.

This clonotype was observed a handful of times. Just one base apart from a much larger clone, this may be a read error. This sequence joins TRBV4-1 and TRBJ2-3; D gene uncertain. Germline CDR1 reads MGHRA; CDR2 reads YSYEKL. The CDR3 is made up of 15 amino acids. V lost 3 bases and J lost 0, with 10 bases in between. CDR3 in amino acids: CASSHHGESTDTQYF. The CDR3 nucleotides read TGCGCCAGCAGCCACCATGGAGAGAGCACAGATACGCAGTATTTT.

The table lists this clonotype with many counts. The chain couples TRBV4-2 to TRBJ2-3, with 9 bases matching TRBD2. The trim removed 2 bases at V and 1 base at J, leaving 7 bases unmatched. The germline V gene has CDR1 LGHNA and CDR2 YNFKEQ. The CDR3 has 17 amino acids. The CDR3 loop is CASSQLRGRAGTDTQYF. CDR3 DNA: TGTGCCAGCAGCCAATTACGCGGGAGGGCGGGCACAGATACGCAGTATTTT.

This chain uses TRBV10-3 with TRBJ1-1; a possible D gene is TRBD1 (5 bases). This CDR3 region has 13 residues. V was pared by 3 bases and J by 9 bases, with 14 bases between. CDR1 is ENHRY and CDR2 is SYGVKD in the germline V gene. The CDR3: CAISDSGASKAFF. CDR3 sequence (DNA): TGTGCCATCAGTGATAGTGGGGCATCAAAAGCTTTCTTT.

CDR3 residues: CGNRTSGNEQFF. DNA of the CDR3: TGCGGCAATAGGACTAGCGGCAATGAGCAGTTCTTC. The rearrangement uses TRBV29-1 and TRBJ2-1, with 10 bases matching TRBD2. Germline V gene sequence: CDR1 SQVTM, CDR2 ANQGSEA. The CDR3 length is 12 residues.

As regards this clonotype: Likely a read error: the CDR3 ends without its conserved phenylalanine or tryptophan. This sequence joins TRBV11-2 and TRBJ1-1, with D possibly TRBD1 on 5 matching bases. Germline CDR1 is SGHAT and CDR2 is FQNNGV. The CDR3 is 13 amino acids. Here the CDR3 reads CTSSTQGNTEAFL. The CDR3 DNA reads as TGTACCAGCAGCACCCAGGGCAACACTGAAGCTTTCTTA.

This clonotype was observed a single time. The J gene is TRBJ2-7, the V gene TRBV29-1; tentative D call: TRBD2 (5 bases). Germline V CDR1 and CDR2: SQVTM, ANQGSEA. This CDR3 region has 15 residues. V was cut by 4 bases and J by 7 bases, with 23 bases left in between. The CDR3: CSVGSGRRGGKEQYF. The DNA for the CDR3 is TGCAGCGTTGGGTCCGGAAGACGTGGAGGAAAGGAGCAGTACTTC.

Comments on this clonotype: This clone may be a read error of a much larger clone one base away. This chain joins TRBV10-3 and TRBJ2-2; no reliable D call. Trimming removed 8 bases from V and 5 bases from J, with 15 bases in between. CDR3 length equals 14 residues. Germline assignment: CDR1 ENHRY and CDR2 SYGVKD. Here the CDR3 reads CAIPKRGKTGELFF. CDR3 nucleotides: TGTGCCATCCCTAAGCGTGGGAAGACCGGGGAGCTGTTTTTT.

The chain couples TRBV6-5 to TRBJ1-2; D is perhaps TRBD1 (5 bases). Germline values: CDR1 MNHEY, CDR2 SVGAGI. The CDR3 consists of 17 residues. The germline V and J ends were trimmed by 7 bases and 5 bases, with 26 bases remaining between them. The CDR3 region is CASKIWGSRASGYGYTF. The CDR3, as DNA: TGTGCCAGCAAAATATGGGGGAGTAGGGCATCAGGGTATGGCTACACCTTC.

As concerns this clonotype: The junction shows a germline mismatch at one end, possibly a read error. V usage is TRBV4-2 and J usage is TRBJ2-7, with 10 bases fitting TRBD2. This CDR3 is built from 16 residues. CDR1 LGHNA and CDR2 YNFKEQ come from the germline V gene. The CDR3: CASRQRTSGLSYDQYF. In DNA form, the CDR3 reads TGTGCCAGCAGACAACGGACTAGCGGCCTATCCTACGACCAGTACTTC.

About this clonotype: At one end the junction does not follow the germline gene, possibly because of a read error. The V gene is TRBV7-9, the J gene TRBJ2-7, with D uncertain. This CDR3 region has 11 residues. The germline V gene encodes CDR1 SEHNR and CDR2 FQNEAQ (reference sequence). The DNA of the CDR3 is TGTGCCAGTAGCTCCATCCACGAGCACAACTTC. Its protein is CASSSIHEHNF.

The sample holds one count of this clonotype. The rearrangement uses TRBV11-1 and TRBJ2-3; D perhaps matches TRBD1 (6 bases). V dropped 2 bases and J dropped 6 bases, with 6 bases sitting between them. There are 12 residues in the CDR3. Germline V lookup: CDR1 SGHAT, CDR2 FQDESV (reference sequence). The CDR3 DNA follows: TGTGCCAGCAGCTTACAGGGGGATACGCAGTATTTT. It is translated as CASSLQGDTQYF. The full variable domain, its missing parts supplied by reference TRBV11-1 and TRBJ2-3, is EAEVAQSPRYKITEKSQAVAFWCDPISGHATLYWYRQILGQGPELLVQFQDESVVDDSQLPKDRFSAERLKGVDSTLKIQPAELGDSAMYLCASSLQGDTQYFGPGTRLTVL.

This sequence joins TRBV6-5 and TRBJ2-6; TRBD2 is a possible D gene (8 bases). CDR1 is MNHEY and CDR2 is SVGAGI in the germline V gene. The CDR3 is made up of 16 amino acids. With 10 bases removed from V and 15 bases from J, the gap between germline ends came to 31 bases. CDR3 bases: TGTGCCACCGCAGGGGGGGAAATTAGCGGGGCCAATGACCTGACTTTC. It translates to CATAGGEISGANDLTF.